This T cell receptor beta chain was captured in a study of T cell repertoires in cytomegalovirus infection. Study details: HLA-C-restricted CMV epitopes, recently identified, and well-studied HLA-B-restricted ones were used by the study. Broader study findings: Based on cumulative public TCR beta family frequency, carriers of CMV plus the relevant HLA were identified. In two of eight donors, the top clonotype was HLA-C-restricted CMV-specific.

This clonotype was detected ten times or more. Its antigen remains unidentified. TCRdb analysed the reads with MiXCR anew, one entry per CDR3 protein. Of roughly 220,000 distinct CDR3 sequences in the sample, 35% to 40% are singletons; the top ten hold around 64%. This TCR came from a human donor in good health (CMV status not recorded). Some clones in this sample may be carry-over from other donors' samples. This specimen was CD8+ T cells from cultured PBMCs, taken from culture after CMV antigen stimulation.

DNA of the CDR3: TGTGCCAGCAGCTTAAGGACAGACTCCTACGAGCAGTACTTC. Its translation is CASSLRTDSYEQYF. The chain joins TRBV7-6 to TRBJ2-7, with a tentative D call TRBD1 (6 bases). V was pared by 2 bases and J by 0 bases, with 8 bases between. The germline CDR1 and CDR2 sequences are SGHVS and FNYEAQ. The CDR3 sequence is 14 residues long.